This passage covers 2 T cell receptor beta chains from one sample sequenced in a study of T cells in Graves' hyperthyroidism and ophthalmopathy. Amplification of TCR beta CDR3 regions used RNA as the template. HTBI primers drove first-round RT-PCR of the TCR CDR3. Using its own MiXCR run on the multiplex PCR reads, TCRdb lists one record per CDR3 protein. The sample yields around 430,000 distinct CDR3 sequences, about 16% seen once. What was sequenced was blood. Every receptor here comes from a woman aged 30 to 39 with Graves' hyperthyroidism.

Ten or more counts support this clonotype. The chain has TRBV3-1 and TRBJ2-3; the D call may be TRBD1 or TRBD2 (5 bases each). The CDR3 is 15 amino acids. Trimming took off 1 base at V and 6 bases at J, with 14 bases between the two ends. Germline loops: CDR1 LGHDT, CDR2 YNNKEL (reference sequence). This CDR3 reads CASSQVRFGTDTQYF. Written as DNA, the CDR3 is TGTGCCAGCAGCCAAGTTCGGTTCGGGACGGATACGCAGTATTTT.

This clonotype has ten or more counts. V and J are TRBV18 and TRBJ2-3, with D possibly TRBD2 on 5 matching bases. V lost 0 bases and J 10 bases, leaving 23 bases between the germline ends. CDR3 length: 17 residues. Per germline, CDR1 KGHSH and CDR2 LQKENI. Written as DNA, the CDR3 is TGTGCCAGCTCACCACCTGTGGCGGGTCCACCCCCTCATGCGCAGTATTTT. Its translation: CASSPPVAGPPPHAQYF.